The clone carrying this T cell receptor beta chain was counted only a few times. Its antigen remains unidentified. This sample was taken from a study of CD8 T cells in ankylosing spondylitis. Study-level results: Clones linked to disease were reported to show significant enrichment in matched ankylosing spondylitis synovial fluid. Typical of ankylosing spondylitis blood, it appeared, was a TCR beta motif of several highly homologous variants. Disease-linked clones proved CD8+ and comparatively uncommon in peripheral blood. Reactive arthritis synovial fluid and blood previously showed some of these motif variants.

Trimming took off 6 bases at V and 14 bases at J, with 17 bases between the two ends. This CDR3 has 13 amino acids. The germline V gene has CDR1 SNHLY and CDR2 FYNNEI. Using quantitative 5'-RACE with molecular barcodes, the authors made TCR beta libraries. MiXCR, applied by TCRdb to the 5' RACE reads, yields one record per CDR3 protein. In the table there are some 450,000 distinct CDR3 sequences, roughly 18% of which are singletons. The rearrangement joins TRBV2 to TRBJ1-6; the D is unclear. This clonotype was sampled from a male donor with ankylosing spondylitis. Input material: blood, either unsorted or a sorted T cell fraction (not recorded which). The CDR3 bases are TGTGCCAGCAGCAACACACCCCCCAGCGCCCTCCACTTT. This codes for CASSNTPPSALHF.